This is a list of T cell receptor beta chains from one sample in a study of neurological immune-mediated disorders. Each CDR3 protein gets one entry after TCRdb re-called the 5' RACE reads with MiXCR. The table has approximately 30,000 distinct CDR3 sequences, approximately 5% seen once. Material: CD4+ T cells from blood. Receptor source: a woman between 45 and 65 years old in good health. The CDR3 runs from the conserved cysteine through the conserved F or W.

cdr3_aa: CASSPLQRHEQYF
j_call: TRBJ2-7
v_call: TRBV14

cdr3_aa: CASSLALSGQPQHF
j_call: TRBJ1-5
v_call: TRBV28

cdr3_aa: CASSLVRVSPLHF
j_call: TRBJ1-6
v_call: TRBV7-8

cdr3_aa: CASSPQVGASYNEQFF
j_call: TRBJ2-1
v_call: TRBV5-6

cdr3_aa: CAISEGTAGTDTQYF
j_call: TRBJ2-3
v_call: TRBV10-3

cdr3_aa: CASSLDSHLKTDTQYF
j_call: TRBJ2-3
v_call: TRBV5-1

cdr3_aa: CAITGNSNQPQHF
j_call: TRBJ1-5
v_call: TRBV10-3

cdr3_aa: CASSLMGGGGNTIYF
j_call: TRBJ1-3
v_call: TRBV5-6

cdr3_aa: CASSPNSGGNQPQHF
j_call: TRBJ1-5
v_call: TRBV28

cdr3_aa: CATSTSAGNEQFF
j_call: TRBJ2-1
v_call: TRBV15

cdr3_aa: CATSRDKYLGAGVGEQFF
j_call: TRBJ2-1
v_call: TRBV15

cdr3_aa: CASKLWGQGASGELFF
j_call: TRBJ2-2
v_call: TRBV2

cdr3_aa: CASSPGRKLFF
j_call: TRBJ1-4
v_call: TRBV14

cdr3_aa: CATSARGLAGNEQFF
j_call: TRBJ2-1
v_call: TRBV24-1

cdr3_aa: CASSSRLDTSGIDTQYF
j_call: TRBJ2-3
v_call: TRBV6-6

cdr3_aa: CASRRGGNAHNEQFF
j_call: TRBJ2-1
v_call: TRBV28

cdr3_aa: CASSETRGNTGELFF
j_call: TRBJ2-2
v_call: TRBV2

cdr3_aa: CASSINKDYGYTF
j_call: TRBJ1-2
v_call: TRBV28

cdr3_aa: CASSSPTSRGGYNEQFF
j_call: TRBJ2-1
v_call: TRBV6-9

cdr3_aa: CSVEPTGTDGGRFF
j_call: TRBJ2-1
v_call: TRBV29-1

cdr3_aa: CASSAGQPDYGYTF
j_call: TRBJ1-2
v_call: TRBV5-1

cdr3_aa: CASSTRGQFYNEQFF
j_call: TRBJ2-1
v_call: TRBV28

cdr3_aa: CASSFWAGGDEQYF
j_call: TRBJ2-7
v_call: TRBV28

cdr3_aa: CASSYARGNLELFF
j_call: TRBJ2-2
v_call: TRBV6-5

cdr3_aa: CASSALTANYGYTF
j_call: TRBJ1-2
v_call: TRBV9

cdr3_aa: CASRSGTSVYNEQFF
j_call: TRBJ2-1
v_call: TRBV27

cdr3_aa: CASSSQSGRRGETQYF
j_call: TRBJ2-5
v_call: TRBV7-6

cdr3_aa: CASSLKDRFVSYEQYF
j_call: TRBJ2-7
v_call: TRBV5-1

cdr3_aa: CASSRDRAGNTIYF
j_call: TRBJ1-3
v_call: TRBV7-2

cdr3_aa: CASSLGFGGGNYNEQFF
j_call: TRBJ2-1
v_call: TRBV5-1

cdr3_aa: CASSPRLAGVKTDTQYF
j_call: TRBJ2-3
v_call: TRBV5-1

cdr3_aa: CASSYRVDEQYF
j_call: TRBJ2-7
v_call: TRBV28

cdr3_aa: CASSLISSSYNEQFF
j_call: TRBJ2-1
v_call: TRBV5-1

cdr3_aa: CASSLKGQGRTGELFF
j_call: TRBJ2-2
v_call: TRBV5-6

cdr3_aa: CSARKDSKAFF
j_call: TRBJ1-1
v_call: TRBV20-1

cdr3_aa: CSAPPLASTDTQYF
j_call: TRBJ2-3
v_call: TRBV29-1